The 26 T cell receptor beta chains below all came from one sample that was sequenced in a study of cytomegalovirus exposure and HLA in healthy donors. Data came from immunoSEQ multiplex PCR; TCRdb stores just in-frame clones and leaves some out. The data show over 150,000 clones, 96% seen once. The sample consisted of PBMCs. The receptors originated from a woman aged 18-29 years in good health and CMV-seronegative.

The chain recombines TRBV30 with TRBJ2-7; 8 bases agree with TRBD1. The CDR3 extends over 14 amino acids. The germline V gene encodes CDR1 GTSNPN and CDR2 SVGIG (reference sequence). V dropped 3 bases and J dropped 4; count of bases not matched to a gene: 8. DNA for the CDR3: TGTGCCTGGAGCTCCGGACAGGGTGGGTACGAGCAGTACTTC. It specifies CAWSSGQGGYEQYF. Supplemented by reference TRBV30 and TRBJ2-7, the full variable domain reads SQTIHQWPATLVQPVGSPLSLECTVEGTSNPNLYWYRQAAGRGLQLLFYSVGIGQISSEVPQNLSASRPQDRQFILSSKKLLLSDSGFYLCAWSSGQGGYEQYFGPGTRLTVT.

V is TRBV11-1 and J is TRBJ2-1; possible D gene TRBD2, 6 bases. V shed 5 bases and J shed 6 bases, with 20 bases lying between them. The germline gives CDR1 SGHAT, CDR2 FQDESV (reference sequence). The CDR3 is made up of 16 amino acids. CDR3 in amino acids: CASSPASARGGNEQFF. The CDR3 coding sequence is TGTGCCAGCAGCCCAGCTAGCGCCCGGGGCGGCAATGAGCAGTTCTTC.

J is TRBJ1-2 and V is TRBV29-1; D gene unclear. Germline V CDR1 and CDR2: SQVTM, ANQGSEA. Deletions cut 3 bases from V and 6 bases from J, with 8 bases between. The CDR3 is 11 residues long. The CDR3 reads CSVDSDNGYTF. The DNA of the CDR3 is TGCAGCGTTGACAGTGACAATGGCTACACCTTC.

This clone was seen only once. The chain couples TRBV2 to TRBJ1-3; 9 bases align to TRBD1. V was clipped by 6 bases and J by 2 bases; unmatched bases: 8. From germline, CDR1 is SNHLY and CDR2 FYNNEI. The CDR3 runs 16 residues. This chain's CDR3 is CASSEQGAGAGNTIYF. The CDR3 coding sequence is TGTGCCAGCAGCGAACAGGGGGCCGGCGCTGGAAACACCATATATTTT.

The chain has TRBV7-3 and TRBJ2-1; D might be TRBD2 (6 bases). Germline V gene data show CDR1 as SGHTA and CDR2 as FQGTGA. Trimming took off 4 bases at V and 10 bases at J, with 17 bases between the two ends. The CDR3 extends over 14 amino acids. CDR3 protein: CASSSQTSASEQFF. CDR3 DNA: TGTGCCAGCAGCTCCCAGACTAGTGCCTCGGAGCAGTTCTTC.

This chain joins TRBV5-1 and TRBJ1-1; a weak D match, TRBD1 (5 bases). V was trimmed by 1 base and J by 5 bases, leaving 12 bases between them. The CDR3 sequence is 14 residues long. Looked up from germline, CDR1 is SGHRS and CDR2 is YFSETQ. The DNA of the CDR3 is TGCGCCAGCAGCTTGCAGGGAAGGGGAACTGAAGCTTTCTTT. Translating it yields CASSLQGRGTEAFF.

The chain uses TRBV5-6 and TRBJ1-2; tentatively, D is TRBD1 (5 bases). The CDR3 runs to 13 residues. The V gene lost 0 bases and the J gene lost 5 bases, with 8 bases spanning the gap. Germline V CDR1 and CDR2: SGHDT, YYEEEE. The CDR3 DNA follows: TGTGCCAGCAGCTTGGTTCAGGGATATGGCTACACCTTC. Protein sequence: CASSLVQGYGYTF.

J is TRBJ2-3 and V is TRBV9; TRBD2 matches at 9 bases. V dropped 0 bases and J dropped 2; count of bases not matched to a gene: 7. The germline V gene encodes CDR1 SGDLS and CDR2 YYNGEE. This CDR3 region has 17 residues. CDR3 residues: CASSVGNSGGVTDTQYF. The CDR3 bases are TGTGCCAGCAGCGTAGGAAATAGCGGGGGAGTCACAGATACGCAGTATTTT.

V usage is TRBV6-5 and J usage is TRBJ2-1; possibly TRBD2 for D (7 bases). The V gene's germline CDR1 is MNHEY and CDR2 SVGAGI. The CDR3 loop spans 12 amino acids. Trimming cost V 6 bases and J 7 bases, with 10 bases left between them. In nucleotides, the CDR3 is TGTGCCAGCAGCGGGGGGCTAAATGAGCAGTTCTTC. The encoded protein is CASSGGLNEQFF.

The chain links TRBV19 to TRBJ2-7; no definite D call. CDR1 LNHDA and CDR2 SQIVND come from the germline V gene (reference sequence). The V end lost 4 bases, the J end lost 13 bases, and 32 bases lay between the germline ends. There are 17 residues in the CDR3. The chain's CDR3 is CASSRRHSRPYNTSRYF. The CDR3 DNA sequence: TGTGCCAGTAGTAGACGACACAGCCGCCCCTACAATACGAGCCGATACTTC.

The chain combines TRBV4-3 with TRBJ2-1, with D perhaps TRBD1 (5 bases). The CDR3 has 17 residues. Germline V gene sequence: CDR1 LGHNA, CDR2 YSLEER. Trimming took 0 bases from V and 6 from J, leaving 18 bases between them. CDR3 region: CASSQELGSRGLNEQFF. The CDR3 DNA is TGCGCCAGCAGCCAAGAGTTGGGTAGTAGGGGCCTCAATGAGCAGTTCTTC.

The V call is TRBV5-1, the J call TRBJ1-1, with 7 positions matching TRBD1. Per germline, CDR1 SGHRS and CDR2 YFSETQ. J lost 4 bases, V lost 4 bases, and 13 bases had no gene match. This CDR3 has 16 residues. CDR3 protein: CASSVSSTGMATEAFF. The DNA for the CDR3 is TGCGCCAGCAGCGTGAGTTCGACAGGGATGGCCACTGAAGCTTTCTTT.

The rearrangement links TRBV27 to TRBJ1-1, with 7 bases matching TRBD1. The CDR3 contains 14 residues. Trimming at V came to 5 bases and at J to 4 bases, leaving 7 bases not matched to a gene. The germline V gene has CDR1 MNHEY and CDR2 SMNVEV (reference sequence). DNA for the CDR3: TGTGCCAGCAGTCCGGGACAGAGTTTCACTGAAGCTTTCTTT. Translation gives CASSPGQSFTEAFF.

The rearrangement joins TRBV4-3 to TRBJ2-1, with a weak D call TRBD2 (6 bases). CDR3 length: 17 residues. The V gene's germline CDR1 is LGHNA and CDR2 YSLEER. Trimming pared 0 bases from V and 4 bases from J, leaving 16 bases between. The CDR3, as DNA: TGCGCCAGCAGCCAAGAGGAGGGCAGGTCGATGTACAATGAGCAGTTCTTC. It translates to CASSQEEGRSMYNEQFF.

CDR3: CASSLFSGAPYEQYF. The CDR3 bases are TGCGCCAGCAGCTTGTTTAGCGGGGCCCCCTACGAGCAGTACTTC. The rearrangement uses TRBV5-1 and TRBJ2-7, with 8 bases lining up with TRBD2. The CDR3 consists of 15 residues. Germline V CDR1 and CDR2: SGHRS, YFSETQ. Trimming removed 1 base from V and 2 bases from J; junction bases left unmatched: 5.

As regards this clone: Germline is not matched at one junction end, which may reflect a read error. V gene TRBV9 combines with J gene TRBJ1-1; perhaps TRBD1 as D (6 bases). The length of the CDR3 is 13 residues. Looked up from germline, CDR1 is SGDLS and CDR2 is YYNGEE. CDR3 sequence: CASSGIQGTEAFF. The CDR3 DNA is TGTGCCAGCAGCGGAATACAGGGCACTGAGGCTTTCTTT.

This clone was seen a single time. The CDR3 reads CASSQELPPQETQYF. The DNA of the CDR3 is TGTGCCAGCAGCCAAGAACTACCGCCCCAAGAGACCCAGTACTTC. V gene TRBV14 combines with J gene TRBJ2-5; no clear D gene. Germline V gene data show CDR1 as SGHDN and CDR2 as FVKESK. Trimming took off 0 bases at V and 1 base at J, with 9 bases between the two ends. The CDR3 loop spans 15 amino acids.

The rearrangement uses TRBV5-1 and TRBJ2-5; 9 bases agree with TRBD1. The germline V gene has CDR1 SGHRS and CDR2 YFSETQ. This CDR3 spans 14 amino acids. With 4 bases clipped from V and 4 bases from J, the junction kept 5 bases outside the gene matches. For the CDR3, the DNA is TGCGCCAGCAGCGATCCGACAGGGGGAGAGACCCAGTACTTC. It codes for CASSDPTGGETQYF.

The V call is TRBV19, the J call TRBJ2-3; 8 bases are a match to TRBD1. V shed 4 bases and J 2 bases; nucleotides not matched to a gene: 5. This CDR3 is 15 amino acids long. Per germline, CDR1 LNHDA and CDR2 SQIVND (reference sequence). The CDR3 sequence is CASSTTGGLTDTQYF. DNA for the CDR3: TGTGCCAGTAGTACCACAGGGGGACTCACAGATACGCAGTATTTT.

The chain joins TRBV7-9 to TRBJ2-2, with TRBD1 matching over 9 bases. Germline values: CDR1 SEHNR, CDR2 FQNEAQ (reference sequence). The CDR3 is 16 amino acids. V dropped 7 bases and J dropped 4; count of bases not matched to a gene: 10. The CDR3 loop reads CASNPSGTGITGELFF. DNA of the CDR3: TGTGCCAGCAACCCCTCCGGGACAGGGATCACCGGGGAGCTGTTTTTT. Based on the CDR3 plus reference TRBV7-9 and TRBJ2-2, the full variable domain is DTGVSQNPRHKITKRGQNVTFRCDPISEHNRLYWYRQTLGQGPEFLTYFQNEAQLEKSRLLSDRFSAERPKGSFSTLEIQRTEQGDSAMYLCASNPSGTGITGELFFGEGSRLTVL.

The genes are TRBV9 and TRBJ2-3; possible D gene TRBD2, 5 bases. Looked up from germline, CDR1 is SGDLS and CDR2 is YYNGEE. V gave up 3 bases and J gave up 2 bases, with 16 bases separating them. The length of the CDR3 is 16 residues. As DNA, the CDR3 is TGTGCCAGCAGCGGGACTGATCTATCTACCACAGATACGCAGTATTTT. Its translation is CASSGTDLSTTDTQYF.

This chain connects TRBV7-9 to TRBJ1-5; 7 nucleotides align to TRBD1. The CDR3 has 16 residues. With 0 bases clipped from V and 3 bases from J, the junction kept 5 bases outside the gene matches. The V gene's germline CDR1 is SEHNR and CDR2 FQNEAQ (reference sequence). The CDR3 is CASSLAGTVLNQPQHF. CDR3 coding DNA: TGTGCCAGCAGCTTAGCAGGGACAGTCCTCAATCAGCCCCAGCATTTT.

Comment on this clone: Relative to the germline gene, one junction end is altered; a read error may explain this. The V and J genes are TRBV7-7 and TRBJ2-7, with TRBD2 matching over 8 bases. This CDR3 region has 13 residues. Germline V gives CDR1 SSHAT, CDR2 FNYEAQ (reference sequence). In DNA, the CDR3 is TGTGCTAGCAGCTTAGCGGGGCAGTCGGAGCAGTACTTC. Its translation: CASSLAGQSEQYF.

The J gene is TRBJ2-2, the V gene TRBV2; the match to TRBD2 covers 15 bases. The CDR3 contains 17 residues. J was trimmed by 8 bases and V by 6 bases; bases with no gene match: 10. In germline, CDR1 is SNHLY, CDR2 FYNNEI. The CDR3 spells CASSDGLAGGPEGELFF. CDR3 sequence (DNA): TGTGCCAGCAGCGATGGACTAGCGGGGGGGCCGGAGGGGGAGCTGTTTTTT.

The gene calls are TRBV27 and TRBJ1-5; D might be TRBD1 (5 bases). Looked up from germline, CDR1 is MNHEY and CDR2 is SMNVEV (reference sequence). CDR3 length: 13 amino acids. Deletions cut 5 bases from V and 4 bases from J, with 9 bases between. The CDR3 nucleotides read TGTGCCAGCAGTCTCGACAGAAATCAGCCCCAGCATTTT. Its translation: CASSLDRNQPQHF.

This clone was observed once. The sample carries other DNA sequences with the same CDR3. The chain employs TRBV7-2 and TRBJ1-2, with D possibly being TRBD1 (5 bases). Germline loops: CDR1 SGHTA, CDR2 FQGNSA. V lost 2 bases and J 3 bases, leaving 7 bases between the germline ends. The CDR3 has 13 residues. The DNA for the CDR3 is TGTGCCAGCAGCTTATCGGGGGACTATGGCTACACCTTC. Translation: CASSLSGDYGYTF.